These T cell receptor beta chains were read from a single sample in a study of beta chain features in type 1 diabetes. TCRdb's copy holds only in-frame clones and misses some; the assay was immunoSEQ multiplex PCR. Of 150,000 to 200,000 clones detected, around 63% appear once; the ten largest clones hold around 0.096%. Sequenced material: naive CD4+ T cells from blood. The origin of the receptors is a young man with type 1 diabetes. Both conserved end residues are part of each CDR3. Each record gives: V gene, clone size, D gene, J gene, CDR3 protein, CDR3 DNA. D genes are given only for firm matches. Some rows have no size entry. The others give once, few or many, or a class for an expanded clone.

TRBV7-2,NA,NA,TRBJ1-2,CASSYVTENYGYTF,TGTGCCAGCAGCTACGTGACAGAAAACTATGGCTACACCTTC
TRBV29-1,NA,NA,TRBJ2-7,CSVEKQGIPYEQYF,TGCAGCGTTGAAAAGCAGGGAATTCCCTACGAGCAGTACTTC
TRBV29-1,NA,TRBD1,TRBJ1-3,CSGAGGGGNTIYF,TGCAGCGGAGCAGGGGGCGGAGGAAACACCATATATTTT
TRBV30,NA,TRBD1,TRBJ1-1,CAWSAGQGLQAFF,TGTGCCTGGAGCGCGGGACAGGGGTTACAAGCTTTCTTT
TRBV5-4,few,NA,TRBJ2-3,CASSVSDTQYF,TGTGCCAGCAGCGTCTCCGATACGCAGTATTTT
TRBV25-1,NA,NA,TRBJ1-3,CASSEAGRGFGNTIYF,TGTGCCAGCAGTGAAGCTGGGCGGGGATTCGGAAACACCATATATTTT
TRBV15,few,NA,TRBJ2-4,CATSRDVAAKNIQYF,TGTGCCACCAGCAGAGATGTGGCTGCCAAAAACATTCAGTACTTC
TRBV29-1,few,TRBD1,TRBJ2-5,CSVITGEETQYF,TGCAGCGTGATTACAGGGGAAGAGACCCAGTACTTC
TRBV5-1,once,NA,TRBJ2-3,CASSLDGALTDTQYF,TGCGCCAGCAGCCTGGACGGAGCGCTCACAGATACGCAGTATTTT
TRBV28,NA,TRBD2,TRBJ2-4,CASSFAGGAGAKNIQYF,TGTGCCAGCAGTTTTGCGGGGGGCGCAGGAGCCAAAAACATTCAGTACTTC
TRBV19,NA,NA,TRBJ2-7,CASSNDATSYEQYF,TGTGCCAGTAGTAACGACGCCACTTCCTACGAGCAGTACTTC